This note documents a single T cell receptor (beta chain) sequence. This sample was taken from a study of blood T cell repertoires in COVID-19. Overall study: COVID-19 samples from acute and convalescent phases originated in the United States, Italy and Spain.

CDR1 and CDR2 from the germline V gene are SGHTA and FQGNSA. Trimming removed 5 bases from V and 3 bases from J, with 10 bases in between. This CDR3 contains 14 residues. Produced via immunoSEQ multiplex PCR; TCRdb's table is partial and in-frame only. The sample has 95,000 to 100,000 clones, 81% seen once. The material sequenced was peripheral blood. This clonotype originated in a woman older than 75 with acute or convalescent COVID-19. This rearrangement joins TRBV7-2 to TRBJ1-4, with D perhaps matching TRBD1 (5 bases). The CDR3 DNA sequence: TGTGCCAGCAGCCTGACGGGGGCTAATGAAAAACTGTTTTTT. It encodes CASSLTGANEKLFF.